This passage covers 8 T cell receptor beta chains from one sample sequenced in a study of blood T cell repertoires in COVID-19. Measured with immunoSEQ multiplex PCR; TCRdb has only the in-frame clones, and not every one. Among fewer than 300,000 clones listed, less than 90% were seen once. Sample: peripheral blood. These TCRs come from a woman younger than 45 with COVID-19, enrolled during active disease.

V and J are TRBV29-1 and TRBJ1-6; tentatively, D is TRBD1 (5 bases). Deletions cut 6 bases from V and 8 bases from J, with 14 bases between. CDR1 and CDR2 from the germline V gene are SQVTM and ANQGSEA. This CDR3 region has 13 residues. CDR3: CSVRQGLDSPLHF. The CDR3 DNA sequence: TGCAGCGTACGGCAGGGCCTTGATTCACCCCTCCACTTT.

The chain combines TRBV5-1 with TRBJ1-2, with D possibly TRBD1 on 5 matching bases. V gave up 2 bases and J gave up 7 bases, with 18 bases separating them. CDR3 length equals 15 residues. Germline V CDR1 and CDR2: SGHRS, YFSETQ. In nucleotides, the CDR3 is TGCGCCAGCAGCTTAAGTACAGGTCTAAGTGGTGGCTACACCTTC. This codes for CASSLSTGLSGGYTF.

J is TRBJ1-1 and V is TRBV15; D may be TRBD1 (5 bases). V gave up 0 bases and J gave up 3 bases, with 14 bases separating them. CDR1 is LNHNV, CDR2 YYDKDF, per germline (reference sequence). This CDR3 is built from 16 residues. The CDR3 nucleotides read TGTGCCACCAGCAGAGACCGGGGGGTCGGGGACACTGAAGCTTTCTTT. It encodes CATSRDRGVGDTEAFF.

The V and J genes are TRBV29-1 and TRBJ2-7; D might be TRBD1 (6 bases). The CDR3 totals 16 residues. The germline CDR1 and CDR2 sequences are SQVTM and ANQGSEA. Trimming removed 1 base at V and 3 bases at J, with 19 bases between. CDR3 nucleotide sequence: TGCAGCGTTGAAGGTGGGTTGACAGGAGGAGTCTACGAGCAGTACTTC. Encoded protein: CSVEGGLTGGVYEQYF.

This clone is labeled as medium-sized. The CDR3 coding sequence is TGCGCCAGCAGCCAAGAACCGTGGCTACAGTACAATGAGCAGTTCTTC. This translates into CASSQEPWLQYNEQFF. J is TRBJ2-1 and V is TRBV4-1; no clear D. The germline V gene has CDR1 MGHRA and CDR2 YSYEKL. V was trimmed by 0 bases and J by 4 bases, leaving 13 bases between them. This CDR3 spans 16 amino acids.

The J gene is TRBJ1-2, the V gene TRBV7-2; TRBD1 is a possible D gene (6 bases). V lost 4 bases and J 8 bases, leaving 17 bases between the germline ends. The CDR3 spans 14 residues. The germline CDR1 and CDR2 sequences are SGHTA and FQGNSA. CDR3 bases: TGTGCCAGCAGCTCGCGGACAGCTGAAGGCGGCTACACCTTC. It is translated as CASSSRTAEGGYTF.

This clone was recorded a few times. This chain uses TRBV7-9 with TRBJ1-6; no clear D. Germline V lookup: CDR1 SEHNR, CDR2 FQNEAQ (reference sequence). Trimming pared 2 bases from V and 7 bases from J, leaving 9 bases between. The CDR3 has 14 residues. CDR3 in amino acids: CASSLRPGNSPLHF. As DNA, the CDR3 is TGTGCCAGCAGCTTACGTCCGGGGAATTCACCCCTCCACTTT.

CDR3 amino acids: CASSFGGPLHF. In DNA, the CDR3 is TGTGCCAGCAGCTTCGGGGGTCCCCTCCACTTT. This rearrangement joins TRBV5-4 to TRBJ1-6; D possibly corresponds to TRBD1 (5 bases). This CDR3 has 11 residues. Germline-derived CDR1 and CDR2 are SGHNT and YYREEE (reference sequence). Trimming pared 2 bases from V and 13 bases from J, leaving 7 bases between. Based on the CDR3 plus reference TRBV5-4 and TRBJ1-6, the full variable domain is ETGVTQSPTHLIKTRGQQVTLRCSSQSGHNTVSWYQQALGQGPQFIFQYYREEENGRGNFPPRFSGLQFPNYSSELNVNALELDDSALYLCASSFGGPLHFGNGTRLTVT.